This TCR beta chain was observed in a study of blood T cell repertoires in COVID-19. In germline, CDR1 is SGHRS, CDR2 YFSETQ. Trimming took 5 bases from V and 4 from J, leaving 13 bases between them. The CDR3 totals 13 residues. How the authors handled the data: Researchers report that nucleated cell counts were estimated from reference gene primer amplification. Assay used: immunoSEQ multiplex PCR; TCRdb lists only in-frame clones, some missing. Clone size and V and J calls were adopted from that table, with D and trimming inferred from the DNA. The table has under 300,000 clones, 84% seen once; the top ten hold 4%.

The sample was peripheral blood. J is TRBJ2-7 and V is TRBV5-1, with a tentative D call TRBD2 (6 bases). This sequence was found in a man aged 45-65 years with acute or convalescent COVID-19. CDR3 loop: CASRQPGRYEQYF. The CDR3, as DNA: TGCGCCAGCAGGCAGCCGGGGAGGTACGAGCAGTACTTC. Full variable domain (missing parts from reference TRBV5-1 and TRBJ2-7): KAGVTQTPRYLIKTRGQQVTLSCSPISGHRSVSWYQQTPGQGLQFLFEYFSETQRNKGNFPGRFSGRQFSNSRSEMNVSTLELGDSALYLCASRQPGRYEQYFGPGTRLTVT.